This entry features one TCR beta chain sequence. Its antigen is undetermined. This sample stems from a study of cytomegalovirus exposure and HLA in healthy donors. General study points: In terms of immune exposure information, only CMV serostatus was available. V- and J-gene trimming of TCR beta was linked (in a later analysis) to a missense DCLRE1C variant. Donors were assumed by presence/absence analyses to have roughly uniform sequencing depth.

The PCR ran on 60 Vbeta and 13 Jbeta primers. Data came from immunoSEQ multiplex PCR; TCRdb stores just in-frame clones and leaves some out. The sample yields under 90,000 clones, of which the top ten take up 15% to 19%. The receptor was derived from a man in his fifties or sixties in good health and CMV-seropositive. The source material was PBMCs.

The CDR3 region is CASSRVLVSDTQYF. For the CDR3, the DNA is TGCGCCAGCTCAAGAGTTTTAGTGTCAGATACGCAGTATTTT. The rearrangement joins TRBV10-1 to TRBJ2-3; D remains unclear. V lost 8 bases and J 4 bases, leaving 16 bases between the germline ends. Germline CDR1 WNHNN, CDR2 SYGVQD (reference sequence). This CDR3 contains 14 residues.